The sequence of this TCR beta chain was determined in a study of Ad26.COV2.S vaccination and SARS-CoV-2 variants. General study findings and limits: Individuals receiving vaccine had higher spike-specific TCR breadth than placebo recipients did.

As to treatment: roughly 20 received Ad26.COV2.S at low or high dose, single or two shots; roughly five received placebo; per-sample allocation not given. Day 63 after the first vaccine or placebo injection was the time point for sampling. The repertoire was sequenced with immunoSEQ multiplex PCR; TCRdb's copy has only in-frame clones and lacks some. The table shows roughly 350,000 clones, with roughly 91% occurring only once. Note on this clone: As yet, its antigen is unknown.

Germline-derived CDR1 and CDR2 are SGHDT and YYEEEE. The V end lost 4 bases, the J end lost 0 bases, and 16 bases lay between the germline ends. This CDR3 is built from 16 residues. The specimen was peripheral blood, collected in a trial of Ad26.COV2.S vaccine versus placebo. This TCR derives from a person aged 18 to 65 who received the Ad26.COV2.S COVID-19 vaccine or a placebo. The rearrangement joins TRBV5-6 to TRBJ1-2; D perhaps matches TRBD1 (6 bases). CDR3 sequence reads: CASSPEGEGANYGYTF. In nucleotides, the CDR3 is TGTGCCAGCAGCCCGGAGGGGGAAGGAGCTAACTATGGCTACACCTTC.